This TCR beta chain is from a study of T-cell reconstitution after alpha-beta-depleted transplantation in children. Germline V gives CDR1 SEHNR, CDR2 FQNEAQ (reference sequence). Trimming took off 5 bases at V and 3 bases at J, with 11 bases between the two ends. This CDR3 comprises 14 residues. The library targeted TCRbeta and was prepared with unique molecular identifiers. TCRdb itself ran the PCR reads through MiXCR, one entry per CDR3 protein. This sample has 500,000 or so distinct CDR3 sequences, with 30% to 35% found just once. The sample was PBMCs from the stem cell graft donor, taken from the stem cell graft. V and J are TRBV7-9 and TRBJ2-1; D call uncertain. This sequence originates from a human donor who donated a stem cell graft to a child with aplastic anemia. The chain's CDR3 is CASSNSGSYNEQFF. CDR3 in DNA: TGTGCCAGCAGCAACTCGGGCAGCTACAATGAGCAGTTCTTC.